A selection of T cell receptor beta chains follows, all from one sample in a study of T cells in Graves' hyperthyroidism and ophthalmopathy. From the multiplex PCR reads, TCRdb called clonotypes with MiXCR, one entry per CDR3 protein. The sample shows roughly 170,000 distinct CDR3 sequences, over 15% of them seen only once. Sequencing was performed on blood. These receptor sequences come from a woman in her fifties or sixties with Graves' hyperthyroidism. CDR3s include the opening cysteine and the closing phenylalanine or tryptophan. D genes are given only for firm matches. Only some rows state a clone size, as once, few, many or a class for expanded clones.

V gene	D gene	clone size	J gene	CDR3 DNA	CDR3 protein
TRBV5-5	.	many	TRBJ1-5	TGTGCCAGCAGCTTCACACTCAGGGTGCGGGGTCAGCCCCAGCATTTT	CASSFTLRVRGQPQHF
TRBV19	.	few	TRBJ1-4	TGTGCCAGTACCATATCTGGCAGGAAGAATGAAAAACTGTTTTTT	CASTISGRKNEKLFF
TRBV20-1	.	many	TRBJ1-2	TGCAGTGCTCTGACAGCCCCGAGAGGCTACACCTTC	CSALTAPRGYTF
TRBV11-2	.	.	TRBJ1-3	TGTGCCAGCAGCTTAGCAGACTCTGGAAACACCATATATTTT	CASSLADSGNTIYF
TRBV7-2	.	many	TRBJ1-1	TGTGCCAGCAAGAACGCCGGGGGCCCTTCTGAAGCTTTCTTT	CASKNAGGPSEAFF
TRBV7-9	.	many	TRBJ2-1	TGTGCCAGCAGCCAGCCGACAGACTACAATGAGCAGTTCTTC	CASSQPTDYNEQFF
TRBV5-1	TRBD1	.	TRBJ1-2	TGCGCCAGCAGCTTCACAGGCGGGACAGGGGGAGGCTACACCTTC	CASSFTGGTGGGYTF
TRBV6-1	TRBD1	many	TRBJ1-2	TGTGCCAGCAGTTTCTCACAGGGGGTCTTTGGCTACACCTTC	CASSFSQGVFGYTF
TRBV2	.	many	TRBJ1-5	TGTGCCAGCAGCAGGGCCAATCAGCCCCAGCATTTT	CASSRANQPQHF
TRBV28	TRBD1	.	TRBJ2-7	TGTGCCAGCCTCCGGGACAGCTCCTACGAGCAGTACTTC	CASLRDSSYEQYF
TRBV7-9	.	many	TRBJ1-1	TGTGCCAGCAGCTTAAATCGTGGCTTCTGGAACACTGAAGCTTTCTTT	CASSLNRGFWNTEAFF
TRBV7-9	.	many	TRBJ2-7	TGTGCCAGCAGCGCAGACGCCGGAGAATCGGGCTACGAGCAGTACTTC	CASSADAGESGYEQYF
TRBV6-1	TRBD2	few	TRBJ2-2	TGTGCCAGCGTCGGAGAGGGAGGGCTTACTTCTTCCGGGGAGCTGTTTTTT	CASVGEGGLTSSGELFF
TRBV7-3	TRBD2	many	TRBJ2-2	TGTGCCAGCAGCATGACTAGCAACACCGGGGAGCTGTTTTTT	CASSMTSNTGELFF
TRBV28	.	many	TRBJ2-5	TGTGCCAGCAGTTTACCGACAGGAGCCAACCAAGAGACCCAGTACTTC	CASSLPTGANQETQYF
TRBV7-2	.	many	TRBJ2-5	TGTGCCAGCAGCTTCAATTCTCCACAACGGATAGGAGAGACCCAGTACTTC	CASSFNSPQRIGETQYF
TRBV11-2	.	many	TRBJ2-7	TGTGCCAACAGGCCAATGGGTTACGAGCAGTACTTC	CANRPMGYEQYF
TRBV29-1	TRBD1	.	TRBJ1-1	TGCAGCGTTCAGGACAGGGAGGGGACTGAAGCTTTCTTT	CSVQDREGTEAFF
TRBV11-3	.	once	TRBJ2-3	TGCGCCAGCAGCAACCCCGCTGCCACAGATACGCAGTATTTT	CASSNPAATDTQYF
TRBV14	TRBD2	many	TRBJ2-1	TGTGCCAGCAGCCTGCTAGCGGGGGCCAGCAATGAGCAGTTCTTC	CASSLLAGASNEQFF
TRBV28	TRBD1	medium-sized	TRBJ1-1	TGTGCCAGCAGCTTTTATCCTGTGGGTTCTGCCAGGGGGCTCACTGAAGCTTTCTTT	CASSFYPVGSARGLTEAFF
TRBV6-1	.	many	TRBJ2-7	TGTGCCAGCAGTAAAACAGGGACGCTTGCCTACGAGCAGTACTTC	CASSKTGTLAYEQYF
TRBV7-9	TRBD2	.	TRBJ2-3	TGTGCCAGCAGTTCCCGACTAGCGGGGCCCACAGATACGCAGTATTTT	CASSSRLAGPTDTQYF
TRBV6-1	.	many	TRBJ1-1	TGTGCCAGCAGCATCGACAGGCGAACTGAAGCTTTCTTT	CASSIDRRTEAFF
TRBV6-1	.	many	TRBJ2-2	TGTGCCAGCAGGGGGGAGGGGGCGCGCACCGGGGAGCTGTTTTTT	CASRGEGARTGELFF
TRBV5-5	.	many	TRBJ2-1	TGTGCCAGCAGCTTGGAGGGGACACCGGTTGACAATGAGCAGTTCTTC	CASSLEGTPVDNEQFF
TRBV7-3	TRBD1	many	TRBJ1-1	TGTGCCAGCAGCTCAACAGGGGTCAGGGACACTGAAGCTTTCTTT	CASSSTGVRDTEAFF
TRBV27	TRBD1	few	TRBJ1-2	TGTGCCAGCAGCCGGACAGGGGGAGTATGGGGCTACACCTTC	CASSRTGGVWGYTF
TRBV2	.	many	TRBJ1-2	TGTGCCAGCAGTGTCAGCACTAACTATGGCTACACCTTC	CASSVSTNYGYTF